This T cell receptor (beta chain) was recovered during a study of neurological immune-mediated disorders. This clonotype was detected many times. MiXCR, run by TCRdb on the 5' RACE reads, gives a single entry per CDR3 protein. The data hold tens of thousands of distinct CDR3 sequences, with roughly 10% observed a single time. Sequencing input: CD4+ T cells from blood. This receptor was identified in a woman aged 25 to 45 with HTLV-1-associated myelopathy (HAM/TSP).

The CDR3 region is CSARDRAGANTGELFF. In nucleotides, the CDR3 is TGCAGTGCTAGAGATCGTGCAGGAGCGAACACCGGGGAGCTGTTTTTT. The chain joins TRBV20-1 to TRBJ2-2; D remains ambiguous. CDR1 DFQATT and CDR2 SNEGSKA come from the germline V gene (reference sequence). Trimming stripped 0 bases from V and 0 bases from J, with 11 bases between. The CDR3 runs to 16 residues.